This T cell receptor (beta chain) appears in the sequencing data of a study of blood T cell repertoires in COVID-19. At the level of the study: Donors in the United States, Italy and Spain gave samples during acute or convalescent COVID-19. Sources were T cells, B-cell-depleted T cells, or PBMCs; the material itself was cDNA or gDNA.

V was shortened by 6 bases and J by 6 bases, with 17 bases between the two germline ends. CDR1 is SNHLY, CDR2 FYNNEI, per germline. The CDR3 is made up of 14 amino acids. As originally analysed: Estimation of nucleated cell counts relied on the amplification of reference gene primers. Data came from immunoSEQ multiplex PCR; TCRdb stores just in-frame clones and leaves some out. V, J and clone size reflect that table, while D and trimming were determined from the DNA. This sample yields some 400,000 clones, of which around nine tenths are seen a single time; 2.5% to 3.5% belongs to the top ten. The sequence came from a human donor in a cohort sampled during active COVID-19. Sequencing was performed on peripheral blood. The chain employs TRBV2 and TRBJ1-2, with D perhaps TRBD1 (6 bases). The CDR3 reads CASRVLRGGHGYTF. The CDR3 DNA sequence: TGTGCCAGCAGGGTCCTGAGGGGGGGGCATGGCTACACCTTC. The full variable domain, its missing parts supplied by reference TRBV2 and TRBJ1-2, is EPEVTQTPSHQVTQMGQEVILRCVPISNHLYFYWYRQILGQKVEFLVSFYNNEISEKSEIFDDQFSVERPDGSNFTLKIRSTKLEDSAMYFCASRVLRGGHGYTFGSGTRLTVV.